The clone carrying this T cell receptor (beta chain) was counted at least ten times. Trimming took 5 bases from V and 9 from J, leaving 11 bases between them. CDR1 MDHEN and CDR2 SYDVKM come from the germline V gene. This CDR3 has 12 residues. This specimen belongs to a study of T-cell memory formation after mild COVID-19. Study in general: TCR clusters showed largely donor specificity.

TCRdb ran MiXCR on the 5' RACE reads and lists one entry per CDR3 protein. The table shows roughly 180,000 distinct CDR3 sequences, with around a sixth occurring only once. The TCR was taken from a man aged 18 to 30 who had mild COVID-19 (a few samples of this study predate the infection). Cell type and time point are not known. The sample taken for sequencing was PBMCs or a T cell subset sorted from them (not recorded which). The V gene is TRBV28, the J gene TRBJ2-1; D call uncertain. The CDR3 DNA reads TGTGCCAGCAGTACACCAGGACGTGAGCAGTTCTTC. This translates into CASSTPGREQFF.